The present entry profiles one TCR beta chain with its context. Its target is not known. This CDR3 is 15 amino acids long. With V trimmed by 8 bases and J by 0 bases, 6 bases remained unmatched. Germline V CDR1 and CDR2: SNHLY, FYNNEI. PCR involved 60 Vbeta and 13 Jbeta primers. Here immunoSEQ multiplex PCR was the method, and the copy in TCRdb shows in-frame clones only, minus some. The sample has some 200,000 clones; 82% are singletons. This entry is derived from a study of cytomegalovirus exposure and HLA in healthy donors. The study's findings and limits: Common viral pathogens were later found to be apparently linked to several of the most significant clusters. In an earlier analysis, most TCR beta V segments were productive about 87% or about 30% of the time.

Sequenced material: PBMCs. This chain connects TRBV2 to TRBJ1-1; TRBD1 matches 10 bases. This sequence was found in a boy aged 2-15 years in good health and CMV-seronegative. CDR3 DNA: TGTGCCAGCGTTAGGGACAGGGGAATGAACACTGAAGCTTTCTTT. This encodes CASVRDRGMNTEAFF.